This T cell receptor beta chain was documented in a study of blood T cell repertoires in COVID-19. About the research overall: Spain, Italy and the United States supplied samples that represented acute and convalescent COVID-19. Sources were T cells, B-cell-depleted T cells, or PBMCs; the material itself was cDNA or gDNA.

V was cut by 1 base and J by 3 bases, with 10 bases left in between. Germline-derived CDR1 and CDR2 are SGHAT and FQNNGV. This CDR3 contains 14 residues. Authors' analysis steps: Amplifying reference gene primers gave estimates of nucleated cell counts. Libraries were prepared by immunoSEQ multiplex PCR; TCRdb keeps only in-frame clonotypes and omits some of them. V, J and clone size reflect that table, while D and trimming were determined from the DNA. Found here are approximately 200,000 clones, about 88% of them singletons; the top ten hold less than 3.5%. V usage is TRBV11-2 and J usage is TRBJ2-7; TRBD2 is a possible D gene (6 bases). Sequencing was done on a sample of peripheral blood. The source of this sequence is a woman aged 55-75 years with acute or convalescent COVID-19. This CDR3 is CASSLGLAVYEQYF. The CDR3, as DNA: TGTGCCAGCAGCTTAGGGTTAGCGGTCTACGAGCAGTACTTC.